What follows are 18 T cell receptor beta chains derived from one specimen sequenced in a study of CD8 T cells in ankylosing spondylitis. MiXCR, applied by TCRdb to the 5' RACE reads, yields one record per CDR3 protein. Here the sample spans some 250,000 distinct CDR3 sequences, 20% to 30% being singletons. Sequencing was carried out using blood, either unsorted or a sorted T cell fraction (not recorded which). These receptors were taken from a male donor with ankylosing spondylitis or in good health (not recorded which).

This clonotype was detected once. J is TRBJ2-5 and V is TRBV6-5, with D perhaps matching TRBD2 (6 bases). The CDR3 is 12 residues long. CDR1 MNHEY and CDR2 SVGAGI come from the germline V gene. Trimming pared 7 bases from V and 5 bases from J, leaving 11 bases between. This CDR3 is CASTRSGETQYF. The CDR3, as DNA: TGTGCCAGCACCCGGAGCGGGGAGACCCAGTACTTC.

This clonotype was found many times. This chain joins TRBV20-1 and TRBJ1-5; D unresolved. The V end lost 1 base, the J end lost 3 bases, and 10 bases lay between the germline ends. This CDR3 contains 14 residues. Germline-derived CDR1 and CDR2 are DFQATT and SNEGSKA (reference sequence). The CDR3 region is CSARGPPSNQPQHF. CDR3 DNA sequence: TGCAGTGCTAGAGGCCCACCGTCCAATCAGCCCCAGCATTTT.

The chain links TRBV12-3 or TRBV12-4 to TRBJ2-7, with unresolved D. There are 14 residues in the CDR3. V was clipped by 3 bases and J by 3 bases, with 12 bases between them. The CDR3 sequence is CASSLESWGYEQYF. Written as DNA, the CDR3 is TGTGCCAGCAGTTTGGAGTCGTGGGGCTACGAGCAGTACTTC.

The genes are TRBV20-1 and TRBJ2-5; perhaps D is TRBD1 or TRBD2 (6 bases each). With 0 bases removed from V and 4 bases from J, the gap between germline ends came to 15 bases. The CDR3 is 15 residues long. The V gene's germline CDR1 is DFQATT and CDR2 SNEGSKA (reference sequence). Written as DNA, the CDR3 is TGCAGTGCTAGAGACTCCCCGGGGGCGGGAGAGACCCAGTACTTC. Its protein is CSARDSPGAGETQYF.

This chain uses TRBV18 with TRBJ2-7, with a weak D call TRBD1 (5 bases). Per the germline V gene, CDR1 is KGHSH and CDR2 is LQKENI. The V and J ends lost 3 bases and 3 bases respectively, with 9 bases between them. The CDR3 runs 13 residues. The CDR3 reads CASSPWQGYEQYF. In nucleotides, the CDR3 is TGTGCCAGCTCACCGTGGCAGGGCTACGAGCAGTACTTC.

This clonotype was observed many times. The genes are TRBV20-1 and TRBJ2-7; D remains unclear. Germline assignment: CDR1 DFQATT and CDR2 SNEGSKA (reference sequence). The CDR3 runs to 11 residues. With 7 bases removed from V and 2 bases from J, the gap between germline ends came to 9 bases. The CDR3 sequence is CSVRRTYEQYF. The CDR3 DNA follows: TGCAGTGTAAGACGGACCTACGAGCAGTACTTC.

The chain uses TRBV4-2 and TRBJ2-1, with 7 bases lining up with TRBD1. The CDR3 has 16 amino acids. Germline V lookup: CDR1 LGHNA, CDR2 YNFKEQ. V trimming: 1 base; J trimming: 5 bases; junction bases outside the gene matches: 8. The chain's CDR3 is CASSQAKGARNNEQFF. The CDR3 region has the DNA TGTGCCAGCAGCCAAGCTAAGGGGGCGCGAAACAATGAGCAGTTCTTC.

V and J are TRBV4-1 and TRBJ1-4; no definite D call. V lost 9 bases and J 6 bases, leaving 11 bases between the germline ends. The CDR3 is made up of 12 amino acids. Germline CDR1 and CDR2: MGHRA and YSYEKL. Written as DNA, the CDR3 is TGCGCCAGTTCCGGGTGGGATGAAAAACTGTTTTTT. It translates to CASSGWDEKLFF.

V is TRBV20-1 and J is TRBJ2-1; the match to TRBD2 covers 13 bases. J gave up 9 bases and V 4 bases, and 12 bases lay outside the gene matches. CDR1 and CDR2 (germline): DFQATT, SNEGSKA (reference sequence). This CDR3 has 16 amino acids. The CDR3 loop reads CSATDLTSGGAGEQFF. In nucleotides, the CDR3 is TGCAGTGCTACCGACCTAACTAGCGGGGGGGCGGGTGAGCAGTTCTTC.

This clonotype was seen many times. The chain combines TRBV20-1 with TRBJ2-5; D gene ambiguous. V gave up 4 bases and J gave up 4 bases, with 16 bases separating them. This CDR3 region has 14 residues. Germline CDR1 reads DFQATT; CDR2 reads SNEGSKA (reference sequence). CDR3 sequence (DNA): TGCAGTGCTAACCCCGCCTCGCGCGCAGAGACCCAGTACTTC. Its translation: CSANPASRAETQYF.

This clonotype was observed many times. The chain carries TRBV5-1 and TRBJ2-3; TRBD2 matches at 13 bases. The germline V gene encodes CDR1 SGHRS and CDR2 YFSETQ. The CDR3 runs 16 residues. The junction had 9 bases not matched to a gene; V was cut back by 4 bases and J by 7 bases. The chain's CDR3 is CASSGGLAGLGNTQYF. CDR3 sequence (DNA): TGCGCCAGCAGCGGGGGACTAGCGGGGCTGGGGAATACGCAGTATTTT. Full variable domain (outside the CDR3, taken from reference TRBV5-1 and TRBJ2-3): KAGVTQTPRYLIKTRGQQVTLSCSPISGHRSVSWYQQTPGQGLQFLFEYFSETQRNKGNFPGRFSGRQFSNSRSEMNVSTLELGDSALYLCASSGGLAGLGNTQYFGPGTRLTVL.

This clonotype was counted at least ten times. V usage is TRBV6-1 and J usage is TRBJ1-3, with D perhaps matching TRBD1 (6 bases). CDR1 MNHNS and CDR2 SASEGT come from the germline V gene. Trimming removed 5 bases from V and 4 bases from J, with 12 bases in between. This CDR3 has 14 residues. DNA for the CDR3: TGTGCCAGCAGTCGAGCGACAGGCGGAAACACCATATATTTT. This encodes CASSRATGGNTIYF.

This clonotype showed up many times. This rearrangement joins TRBV20-1 to TRBJ2-1; a weak D match, TRBD1 (7 bases). Germline CDR1 is DFQATT and CDR2 is SNEGSKA (reference sequence). CDR3 length: 14 amino acids. Trimming left V 6 bases short and J 2 bases short, with 14 bases between. The CDR3 DNA reads TGCAGTGCCGAGGGGGCTAGCGCCTACAATGAGCAGTTCTTC. Protein sequence: CSAEGASAYNEQFF.

On this clonotype: A junction end diverges from the germline sequence, so it may reflect a read error. This chain joins TRBV7-2 and TRBJ2-7, with 8 bases lining up with TRBD1. Germline-derived CDR1 and CDR2 are SGHTA and FQGNSA. This CDR3 contains 13 residues. The CDR3 DNA follows: TGTGCCAGCAGCGCCGGGTGGACAGGGACTGTTCACTTC. Protein sequence: CASSAGWTGTVHF.

This clonotype was found a few times. This chain links TRBV20-1 with TRBJ1-1; D not certain. This CDR3 region has 13 residues. Germline-derived CDR1 and CDR2 are DFQATT and SNEGSKA (reference sequence). Trimming took 1 base from V and 1 from J, leaving 7 bases between them. CDR3 bases: TGCAGTGCTAGAGGTCCCGGGAACACTGAAGCTTTCTTT. Its protein is CSARGPGNTEAFF.

V usage is TRBV5-1 and J usage is TRBJ2-1; 8 bases agree with TRBD2. Trimming cost V 2 bases and J 4 bases; bases outside gene matches: 8. CDR1 SGHRS and CDR2 YFSETQ come from the germline V gene. The CDR3 has 16 amino acids. This chain's CDR3 is CASSFFSGGQYNEQFF. CDR3 DNA: TGCGCCAGCAGCTTTTTCAGCGGGGGCCAATACAATGAGCAGTTCTTC. The variable domain in full, completed from reference TRBV5-1 and TRBJ2-1, reads KAGVTQTPRYLIKTRGQQVTLSCSPISGHRSVSWYQQTPGQGLQFLFEYFSETQRNKGNFPGRFSGRQFSNSRSEMNVSTLELGDSALYLCASSFFSGGQYNEQFFGPGTRLTVL.

This rearrangement joins TRBV12-3 or TRBV12-4 to TRBJ1-1; D gene unclear. CDR3 length: 12 amino acids. Between the trimmed V and J ends, which lost 5 bases and 2 bases, there was a span of 6 bases. The CDR3 here is CASSAVNTEAFF. The CDR3 DNA follows: TGTGCCAGCAGTGCCGTTAACACTGAAGCTTTCTTT.

This clonotype turned up a few times. The J gene is TRBJ1-1, the V gene TRBV6-5; unclear D gene. The germline V and J ends were trimmed by 0 bases and 5 bases, with 10 bases remaining between them. This CDR3 contains 14 residues. Germline CDR1 reads MNHEY; CDR2 reads SVGAGI. In DNA form, the CDR3 reads TGTGCCAGCAGTTACTCCAGTGGGAGGACTGAAGCTTTCTTT. It yields the protein CASSYSSGRTEAFF.